A selection of T cell receptor beta chains follows, all from one sample in a study of blood T cell repertoires in COVID-19. TCRdb keeps only in-frame clones here, not all; method: immunoSEQ multiplex PCR. The data hold some 330,000 clones, with roughly 86% observed a single time. The specimen sequenced was peripheral blood. The receptors stem from a woman in her 30s with COVID-19, enrolled during active disease. The CDR3 runs from the conserved cysteine through the conserved F or W. The order of the fields is V gene, D gene, J gene, clone size, CDR3 protein, CDR3 DNA. A D gene is named only where the DNA matches it firmly. The size of a clone is reported for some rows only, either as once, few or many, or as a class for expanded clones.

>TRBV4-3|NA|TRBJ2-2|NA
CASSQDSVADRVELFF
TGCGCCAGCAGCCAAGATTCGGTGGCCGACCGGGTGGAGCTGTTTTTT
>TRBV6-5|TRBD1|TRBJ2-2|NA
CASSGTGSHTGELFF
TGTGCCAGCAGCGGGACAGGGTCTCACACCGGGGAGCTGTTTTTT
>TRBV15|NA|TRBJ1-6|NA
CATSRDMQYNSPLHF
TGTGCCACCAGCAGAGATATGCAGTATAATTCACCCCTCCACTTT
>TRBV19|NA|TRBJ1-1|NA
CASSILGGTEAFF
TGTGCCAGTAGTATCTTGGGGGGTACTGAAGCTTTCTTT
>TRBV5-4|TRBD2|TRBJ2-1|once
CASSLEGSGGLYEQFF
TGTGCCAGCAGCTTGGAGGGTAGCGGGGGACTTTATGAGCAGTTCTTC
>TRBV6-6|NA|TRBJ2-5|once
CASSYPSSGAETQYF
TGTGCCAGCAGTTACCCTTCTTCAGGGGCAGAGACCCAGTACTTC
>TRBV4-3|TRBD2|TRBJ2-3|NA
CASSLRGVADTQYF
TGCGCCAGCAGCCTGCGGGGGGTCGCAGATACGCAGTATTTT
>TRBV2|NA|TRBJ1-1|NA
CASRENMNTEAFF
TGTGCCAGCAGGGAAAATATGAACACTGAAGCTTTCTTT
>TRBV3-1/TRBV3-2|NA|TRBJ2-5|NA
CASSQIAGFQETQYF
TGTGCCAGCAGCCAAATCGCAGGATTTCAAGAGACCCAGTACTTC
>TRBV7-2|NA|TRBJ2-5|NA
CASSLRTDIQETQYF
TGTGCCAGCAGCTTAAGGACTGATATACAAGAGACCCAGTACTTC
>TRBV7-6|NA|TRBJ2-1|NA
CASSLGDSGINEQFF
TGTGCCAGCAGCTTAGGTGATAGCGGAATCAATGAGCAGTTCTTC
>TRBV7-2|NA|TRBJ1-1|NA
CASSYYRKGDTEAFF
TGTGCCAGCAGCTACTACAGGAAAGGAGACACTGAAGCTTTCTTT
>TRBV28|NA|TRBJ1-1|many
CASSDRRQAFF
TGTGCCAGCAGCGACAGGCGTCAAGCTTTCTTT
>TRBV5-1|NA|TRBJ2-1|NA
CASTRPGGNEQFF
TGCGCCAGCACAAGGCCTGGGGGGAATGAGCAGTTCTTC
>TRBV19|NA|TRBJ1-5|few
CASSDQGGNQPQHF
TGTGCCAGTAGCGACCAGGGTGGCAATCAGCCCCAGCATTTT
>TRBV28|NA|TRBJ1-2|once
CASSNPGLNYGYTF
TGTGCCAGCAGTAACCCGGGACTTAACTATGGCTACACCTTC
>TRBV10-1|NA|TRBJ2-5|NA
CASSDSRGFETQYF
TGCGCCAGCAGTGACTCGAGAGGGTTCGAGACCCAGTACTTC
>TRBV28|NA|TRBJ1-2|NA
CASSPQGLTLRYTF
TGTGCCAGCAGCCCACAGGGTCTGACCCTGCGCTACACCTTC
>TRBV24-1|NA|TRBJ2-5|NA
CATSDLAGNQETQYF
TGTGCCACCAGTGATTTGGCGGGGAATCAAGAGACCCAGTACTTC
>TRBV19|NA|TRBJ1-3|NA
CASSIGWRQGLSGNTIYF
TGTGCCAGTAGTATAGGGTGGCGGCAGGGTCTCTCTGGAAACACCATATATTTT
>TRBV14|NA|TRBJ1-6|NA
CASSQNRDSPLHF
TGTGCCAGCAGCCAAAACAGAGACTCACCCCTCCACTTT
>TRBV14|NA|TRBJ1-1|once
CASSPTIGRVGTEAFF
TGTGCCAGCAGCCCCACCATTGGGAGGGTGGGCACTGAAGCTTTCTTT
>TRBV28|NA|TRBJ1-5|once
CASSGSSNQPQHF
TGTGCCAGCAGTGGCTCTAGCAATCAGCCCCAGCATTTT
>TRBV18|NA|TRBJ1-2|NA
CASSDQGVVYGYTF
TGTGCCAGCTCGGACCAAGGGGTCGTGTATGGCTACACCTTC
>TRBV3-1/TRBV3-2|NA|TRBJ2-7|NA
CASSQALLDSAYEQYF
TGTGCCAGCAGCCAAGCACTACTAGATTCAGCCTACGAGCAGTACTTC
>TRBV5-1|TRBD1|TRBJ2-3|NA
CASSLGQGRDTQYF
TGCGCCAGCAGCTTAGGACAGGGAAGGGATACGCAGTATTTT
>TRBV5-6|NA|TRBJ1-6|NA
CASSLGRMNSPLHF
TGTGCCAGCAGCTTGGGCAGGATGAATTCACCCCTCCACTTT
>TRBV5-5|NA|TRBJ1-5|NA
CASIFLNTSSNQPQHF
TGTGCCAGCATTTTCTTGAACACCTCTAGCAATCAGCCCCAGCATTTT
>TRBV6-1|NA|TRBJ2-5|NA
CASSETGETQYF
TGTGCCAGCAGTGAAACGGGAGAGACCCAGTACTTC
>TRBV7-2|NA|TRBJ1-3|NA
CASSGIGGRLSGNTIYF
TGTGCCAGCAGCGGGATAGGGGGAAGGCTCTCTGGAAACACCATATATTTT
>TRBV2|NA|TRBJ1-5|once
CASSVEQGGQPQHF
TGTGCCAGCAGTGTTGAACAGGGTGGACAGCCCCAGCATTTT
>TRBV4-1|NA|TRBJ2-7|NA
CASSQIGVGEQYF
TGCGCCAGCAGCCAAATAGGGGTAGGGGAGCAGTACTTC
>TRBV6-1|TRBD1|TRBJ1-1|once
CASIWTGTGGTEAFF
TGTGCCAGCATATGGACCGGGACAGGGGGGACTGAAGCTTTCTTT
>TRBV6-6|NA|TRBJ1-5|NA
CASSYLLSNQPQHF
TGTGCCAGCAGTTATCTGCTAAGCAATCAGCCCCAGCATTTT
>TRBV5-1|TRBD1|TRBJ2-3|NA
CASRTRQGSTDTQYF
TGCGCCAGCAGGACCAGACAGGGGAGCACAGATACGCAGTATTTT
>TRBV27|TRBD2|TRBJ2-1|NA
CASSFGAGGGNEQFF
TGTGCCAGCAGTTTCGGAGCGGGGGGCGGCAATGAGCAGTTCTTC
>TRBV6-5|NA|TRBJ2-6|NA
CASSNQGPGANVLTF
TGTGCCAGCAGTAACCAGGGTCCTGGGGCCAACGTCCTGACTTTC
>TRBV6-5|NA|TRBJ1-3|NA
CASVSLAGTGNTIYF
TGTGCCAGCGTCAGCTTGGCAGGGACTGGAAACACCATATATTTT
>TRBV2|NA|TRBJ1-1|NA
CASSEVEEGTEAFF
TGTGCCAGCAGTGAAGTTGAGGAGGGCACTGAAGCTTTCTTT
>TRBV7-2|NA|TRBJ2-2|NA
CASRLRQERTGELFF
TGTGCCAGCAGATTACGACAGGAGCGCACCGGGGAGCTGTTTTTT
>TRBV11-3|TRBD2|TRBJ2-7|NA
CASSLGGGGAYEQYF
TGTGCCAGCAGCTTAGGTGGCGGGGGGGCCTACGAGCAGTACTTC
>TRBV7-9|NA|TRBJ1-3|NA
CASSLVEGRNTIYF
TGTGCCAGCAGCTTAGTGGAGGGGAGAAACACCATATATTTT